What follows are 3 T cell receptor beta chains derived from one specimen sequenced in a study of shared clonotypes between healthy human individuals. The protocol was immunoSEQ multiplex PCR, while the TCRdb copy is restricted to in-frame clones and leaves out a portion. The sample carries roughly 1.5 million clones, 95% to 99% recorded once. The specimen was naive CD4+ T cells sorted from blood. Subset: CD45RA+ positively selected. The receptor source for this set is a young man in good health.

The J gene is TRBJ2-1, the V gene TRBV11-1; 10 bases match TRBD2. The CDR3 extends over 14 amino acids. J gave up 16 bases and V 1 base, and 10 bases lay outside the gene matches. Germline V CDR1 and CDR2: SGHAT, FQDESV (reference sequence). Here the CDR3 DNA reads TGTGCCAGCAGCTTAGATCGGCTAGCGGGAGTGTCATTCTTC. Amino acid sequence: CASSLDRLAGVSFF. The full variable domain, completed using reference TRBV11-1 and TRBJ2-1, is EAEVAQSPRYKITEKSQAVAFWCDPISGHATLYWYRQILGQGPELLVQFQDESVVDDSQLPKDRFSAERLKGVDSTLKIQPAELGDSAMYLCASSLDRLAGVSFFGPGTRLTVL.

The genes are TRBV28 and TRBJ2-7, with 8 nucleotides matching TRBD2. Germline CDR1 is MDHEN and CDR2 is SYDVKM. This CDR3 spans 15 amino acids. The V and J ends lost 5 bases and 11 bases, in that order; junction bases with no gene match: 17. The CDR3 nucleotides read TGTGCCAGCAGTACCCACTGGCGGGGGGAATCTCGGGAGTACTTC. It codes for CASSTHWRGESREYF.

The chain joins TRBV5-5 to TRBJ2-7, with a weak D call TRBD1 (6 bases). The CDR3 consists of 14 residues. Per germline, CDR1 SGHKS and CDR2 YYEKEE (reference sequence). Trimming stripped 2 bases from V and 5 bases from J, with 14 bases between. The CDR3 DNA follows: TGTGCCAGCAGCTTTTCGCAGGGGAGCAACGAGCAGTACTTC. It yields the protein CASSFSQGSNEQYF.